The present T cell receptor (beta chain) was sequenced within a study of T cell repertoires in ileal Crohn's disease. Study at large: About half received postoperative treatment, about a dozen with thiopurines and about 20 anti-TNF. Study-wide findings and caveats: Endoscopic recurrence occurred in every patient whose clonality exceeded 26.8%.

Comments on this clone: Its antigen is unknown.

Data came from immunoSEQ multiplex PCR; TCRdb stores just in-frame clones and leaves some out. The sample includes fewer than 8,000 clones, roughly 80% of them seen just once. The CDR3 is 14 residues long. V lost 2 bases and J lost 4, with 13 bases in between. The V gene's germline CDR1 is SGHRS and CDR2 YFSETQ. This clonotype was obtained from an adult with Crohn's disease. The rearrangement links TRBV5-1 to TRBJ2-7; possibly TRBD2 for D (5 bases). Sequencing input: ileal tissue. In DNA form, the CDR3 reads TGCGCCAGCAGCTTTAGCCCCGGGGTATACGAGCAGTACTTC. Protein: CASSFSPGVYEQYF.